This T cell receptor (beta chain) was captured by sequencing in a study of CD8 T cells in Susac syndrome. At the level of the study: At the time of blood draw, patients with Susac syndrome were therapy-naive, receiving corticosteroids, or receiving intravenous immunoglobulin alone.

Germline CDR1 is SGHNT and CDR2 is YENEEA. J gave up 6 bases and V 5 bases, and 9 bases lay outside the gene matches. The CDR3 contains 15 residues. Worth noting for this clonotype: The antigen remains undetermined.

Study-wide points: Total CD8+ and CD8+ TEMRA repertoires contained sixteen and five Susac-specific public clones, respectively.

RNA amounts of roughly 0.45 to 1 ug underwent reverse transcription with random hexamers. TCRdb called the immunoSEQ multiplex PCR reads again in MiXCR, with one record for every CDR3 protein. The sample comprises 75,000 to 80,000 distinct CDR3 sequences, 94% of which are singletons, and over 0.45% rests with the top ten. Specimen: CD8+ T cells from PBMCs. The chain uses TRBV11-3 and TRBJ2-2, with 7 bases identical to TRBD1. This receptor was obtained from a human donor with Susac syndrome. As DNA, the CDR3 is TGTGCCAGCAGCGCCCGACAGGGCGCCGCCGGGGAGCTGTTTTTT. Translation: CASSARQGAAGELFF.